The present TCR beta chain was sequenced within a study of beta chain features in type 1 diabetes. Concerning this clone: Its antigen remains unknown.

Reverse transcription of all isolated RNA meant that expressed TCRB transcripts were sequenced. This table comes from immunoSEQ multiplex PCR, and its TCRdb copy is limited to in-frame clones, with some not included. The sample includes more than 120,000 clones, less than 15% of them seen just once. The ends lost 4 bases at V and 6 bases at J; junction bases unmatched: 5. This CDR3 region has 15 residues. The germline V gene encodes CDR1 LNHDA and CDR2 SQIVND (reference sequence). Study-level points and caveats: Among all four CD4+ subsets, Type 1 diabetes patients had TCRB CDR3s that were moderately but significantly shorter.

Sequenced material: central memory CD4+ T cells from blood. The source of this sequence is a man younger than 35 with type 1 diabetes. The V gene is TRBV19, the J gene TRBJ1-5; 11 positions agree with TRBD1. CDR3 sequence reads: CASSTGTGGGQPQHF. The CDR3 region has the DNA TGTGCCAGTAGTACCGGGACAGGGGGAGGTCAGCCCCAGCATTTT.